Listed below are T cell receptor beta chains from one sample, sequenced in a study of shared clonotypes between healthy human individuals. Profiling relied on immunoSEQ multiplex PCR, and the TCRdb table lists in-frame clones only, not all of them. The sample consists of about 2.3 million clones, under 95% of them appearing once. The sample taken for sequencing was naive CD4+ T cells from PBMCs. Receptors were obtained from a man aged 18 to 35 in good health. Some clones in this sample may be carry-over from other donors' samples. Both conserved end residues are part of each CDR3.

v_gene	j_gene	CDR3aa
TRBV4-3	TRBJ1-4	CASSQDVQGEKLFF
TRBV5-1	TRBJ2-5	CASTTLGGGTQYF
TRBV2	TRBJ2-1	CASSSLAGAHNEQFF
TRBV10-3	TRBJ2-6	CAINSWGGNLHSGANVLTF
TRBV9	TRBJ1-4	CASSPGSSWEKLFF
TRBV5-1	TRBJ2-7	CASSLAGGTYEQYF
TRBV28	TRBJ1-2	CASSLLDRGYGYTF
TRBV5-6	TRBJ1-2	CASSMTENYGYTF
TRBV28	TRBJ1-5	CASSLQGRGNQPQHF
TRBV14	TRBJ2-6	CASSRPGSGANVLTF
TRBV7-3	TRBJ2-1	CASAWGLNNEQFF
TRBV7-2	TRBJ2-7	CASSLGGPREQYF
TRBV7-9	TRBJ2-1	CASSPRASGNNEQFF
TRBV29-1	TRBJ2-3	CSVEGLAGRTDTQYF
TRBV6-4	TRBJ2-3	CASSAREGRTDTQYF
TRBV25-1	TRBJ1-1	CASSESERMNTEAFF
TRBV6-6	TRBJ2-7	CASTMRGPYEQYF
TRBV29-1	TRBJ1-5	CSVAGGRYQPQHF
TRBV7-6	TRBJ2-2	CASSLGTSGSANTGELFF
TRBV7-9	TRBJ2-7	CASSLVSGPLEQYF